Listed here are 15 T cell receptor beta chains from one sample, sequenced in a study of human T cells and chemical hapten exposure (dated by TCRdb to the early 2020s). Explained via the paper, the time point label denotes: patch test 3, about 24 weeks after DPC sensitization. Per the publication, the treatment or condition label means: therapeutic diphenylcyclopropenone sensitization with weekly scalp DPC. Receptor libraries were prepared by RACE. Sequencing relied on a NextSeq 500. The public reads were reprocessed in TCRdb via fastp at Q25 and MiXCR, keeping in-frame beta chains. Entries are consolidated by CDR3 protein sequence, retaining the most common genes and DNA. This sample is represented by around 200,000 distinct CDR3 sequences; under 25% of them were singletons. 2% to 2.5% of the sample rests with the top ten. The sequencing used whole blood, collected in connection with sensitization to the hapten diphenylcyclopropenone (DPC). All receptors come from a woman between 35 and 50 years old with alopecia areata. Some clones in this sample may be carry-over from other donors' samples.

V is TRBV4-2 and J is TRBJ2-2; D is unclear. The CDR3 runs to 13 residues. The V gene's germline CDR1 is LGHNA and CDR2 YNFKEQ. V was trimmed by 3 bases and J by 6 bases, leaving 8 bases between them. The CDR3 reads CASSQFNAGELFF. CDR3 nucleotides: TGTGCCAGCAGCCAGTTCAACGCCGGGGAGCTGTTTTTT.

For the CDR3, the DNA is TGCGCCAGCAGCCAAGATCTGGCCACTGGACAGCCCCAGCATTTT. Translated, it gives CASSQDLATGQPQHF. V is TRBV4-3 and J is TRBJ1-5; D not certain. The germline V gene has CDR1 LGHNA and CDR2 YSLEER. CDR3 length: 15 amino acids. V lost 0 bases to trimming and J lost 7 bases, with 13 bases between them.

This chain connects TRBV7-2 to TRBJ2-7, with D maybe TRBD1 (6 bases). Germline V lookup: CDR1 SGHTA, CDR2 FQGNSA. V lost 2 bases and J 2 bases, leaving 7 bases between the germline ends. The length of the CDR3 is 13 residues. CDR3 protein: CASSLTGPYEQYF. The CDR3 DNA is TGTGCCAGCAGCTTAACAGGGCCCTACGAGCAGTACTTC.

This clonotype was counted many times. The J gene is TRBJ2-2, the V gene TRBV6-5; the match to TRBD1 covers 8 bases. The junction had 8 bases not matched to a gene; V was cut back by 0 bases and J by 8 bases. Per germline, CDR1 MNHEY and CDR2 SVGAGI. The CDR3 totals 16 residues. The CDR3: CASSYSGTGPAGELFF. Here the CDR3 DNA reads TGTGCCAGCAGTTACTCCGGGACAGGCCCAGCGGGGGAGCTGTTTTTT.

This clonotype was seen a few times. The chain combines TRBV10-3 with TRBJ1-2; 7 bases agree with TRBD1. The CDR3 is 14 residues long. V lost 6 bases to trimming and J lost 5 bases; unmatched junction nucleotides: 9. Germline V lookup: CDR1 ENHRY, CDR2 SYGVKD. The CDR3 region is CAISGGTATYGYTF. DNA for the CDR3: TGTGCCATCAGCGGTGGGACAGCCACTTATGGCTACACCTTC.

This clonotype was recorded a few times. The V gene is TRBV28, the J gene TRBJ1-5, with no clear D. V lost 3 bases, J lost 1 base, and 7 bases lay in between. Germline CDR1 is MDHEN and CDR2 is SYDVKM. The CDR3 is made up of 14 amino acids. The CDR3, as DNA: TGTGCCAGCAGTTTGAGGAGGAGCAATCAGCCCCAGCATTTT. Protein sequence: CASSLRRSNQPQHF.

This clonotype was counted between two and nine times. The chain joins TRBV29-1 to TRBJ2-6; D call uncertain. The germline V gene encodes CDR1 SQVTM and CDR2 ANQGSEA. The CDR3 has 16 amino acids. V was clipped by 6 bases and J by 0 bases, with 15 bases between them. As DNA, the CDR3 is TGCAGCGTCTTTGCGCAGGTGGGCTCTGGGGCCAACGTCCTGACTTTC. Translation: CSVFAQVGSGANVLTF.

This clonotype was observed many times. This rearrangement joins TRBV9 to TRBJ2-1; D gene unclear. Germline V CDR1 and CDR2: SGDLS, YYNGEE. This CDR3 contains 13 residues. V gave up 3 bases and J gave up 3 bases, with 7 bases separating them. Written as DNA, the CDR3 is TGTGCCAGCAGCGGGTACTTCTACAATGAGCAGTTCTTC. Translated, it gives CASSGYFYNEQFF.

The genes are TRBV4-2 and TRBJ2-7; 11 nucleotides agree with TRBD2. The V gene end was trimmed by 1 base and the J gene end by 5 bases; junction bases not matched to a gene: 4. In germline, CDR1 is LGHNA, CDR2 YNFKEQ. This CDR3 contains 15 residues. Here the CDR3 reads CASSQVIAGGNEQYF. The CDR3 DNA reads as TGTGCCAGCAGCCAAGTAATAGCGGGAGGGAACGAGCAGTACTTC.

V gene TRBV10-3 combines with J gene TRBJ1-5; 7 bases map to TRBD1. The CDR3 covers 16 residues. In germline, CDR1 is ENHRY, CDR2 SYGVKD. The ends lost 0 bases at V and 3 bases at J; junction bases unmatched: 5. CDR3 in DNA: TGTGCCATCAGTGAGTCAAGGACAGGTTTCAATCAGCCCCAGCATTTT. Encoded protein: CAISESRTGFNQPQHF.

The CDR3 region is CASSLSGDPNEQFF. The DNA of the CDR3 is TGTGCCAGCAGTTTATCCGGTGACCCCAATGAGCAGTTCTTC. The rearrangement joins TRBV28 to TRBJ2-1; D gene ambiguous. The CDR3 consists of 14 residues. V was pared by 1 base and J by 6 bases, with 10 bases between. The germline CDR1 and CDR2 sequences are MDHEN and SYDVKM.

This clonotype was recorded a few times. The chain is built from TRBV28 and TRBJ1-5; D remains ambiguous. Germline V lookup: CDR1 MDHEN, CDR2 SYDVKM. Trimming left V 3 bases short and J 2 bases short, with 11 bases between. The length of the CDR3 is 15 residues. CDR3 loop: CASSFPGPGNQPQHF. The DNA of the CDR3 is TGTGCCAGCAGTTTCCCGGGTCCGGGCAATCAGCCCCAGCATTTT.

V gene TRBV18 combines with J gene TRBJ2-2; TRBD1 might be the D (6 bases). This CDR3 contains 16 residues. From germline, CDR1 is KGHSH and CDR2 LQKENI. V was trimmed by 0 bases and J by 2 bases, leaving 10 bases between them. The CDR3 spells CASSPPNRVNTGELFF. As DNA, the CDR3 is TGTGCCAGCTCACCACCGAACAGGGTAAACACCGGGGAGCTGTTTTTT.

The chain couples TRBV21-1 to TRBJ2-1; the table's D call of TRBD1 was not tested on the DNA. TRBV21-1 is termed a pseudogene. The CDR3 covers 15 residues. CDR3: CASSREQGAENEQFF. For the CDR3, the DNA is TGTGCCAGCAGCCGGGAGCAGGGGGCGGAAAATGAGCAGTTCTTC.

This clonotype was counted between two and nine times. J is TRBJ2-1 and V is TRBV29-1, with D uncertain. V was pared by 4 bases and J by 8 bases, with 6 bases between. The CDR3 totals 10 residues. From germline, CDR1 is SQVTM and CDR2 ANQGSEA. In DNA, the CDR3 is TGCAGCGTTGGAGGTGATGAGCAGTTCTTC. It codes for CSVGGDEQFF.